This entry lists 18 T cell receptor beta chains sequenced from one sample in a study of CD8 T cells in ankylosing spondylitis listed by TCRdb under 2017. Overall results and qualifications from the work: Blood from ankylosing spondylitis patients appeared to be characterized by a TCR beta motif made up of several highly homologous amino acid variants.

Libraries were constructed by 5' RACE. These reads were obtained on an Illumina HiSeq 2500. The public reads were run again by TCRdb, first through fastp at Q25 and then through MiXCR, and only productive beta chains were kept. Duplicate CDR3 protein sequences are folded into a single record with the most common DNA and genes. Within this sample are more than 650,000 distinct CDR3 sequences, with about 10% of them counted one time only. The ten largest clones capture approximately 0.5% of the sample. These receptors' targets are unknown. The sequenced sample consisted of blood, either unsorted or a sorted T cell fraction (not recorded which). These receptors originate from a male donor with ankylosing spondylitis.

As DNA, the CDR3 is TGTGCCAGCAGACCATCGGGACTAGCGATGTACGAGCAGTACTTC. Its protein is CASRPSGLAMYEQYF. V usage is TRBV6-1 and J usage is TRBJ2-7; 10 bases map to TRBD2. The CDR3 runs 15 residues. Germline loops: CDR1 MNHNS, CDR2 SASEGT. Germline trimming cut 6 bases from V and 4 bases from J; bases unmatched to any gene: 9.

The chain is built from TRBV30 and TRBJ2-3; perhaps D is TRBD1 or TRBD2 (7 bases each). This CDR3 has 13 residues. The germline CDR1 and CDR2 sequences are GTSNPN and SVGIG (reference sequence). Trimming cost V 6 bases and J 2 bases, with 12 bases left between them. CDR3 sequence (DNA): TGTGCCTGCCAGGGGGGGTACACAGATACGCAGTATTTT. Encoded protein: CACQGGYTDTQYF.

This clonotype was seen a few times. The genes are TRBV5-6 and TRBJ1-2, with D uncertain. CDR1 and CDR2 (germline): SGHDT, YYEEEE. The CDR3 consists of 14 residues. V was pared by 0 bases and J by 6 bases, with 12 bases between. The CDR3 reads CASSLGEGQHGYTF. DNA for the CDR3: TGTGCCAGCAGCTTGGGGGAAGGGCAGCATGGCTACACCTTC.

V is TRBV6-6 and J is TRBJ2-7; either TRBD1 or TRBD2 may supply D (5 bases each). Germline loops: CDR1 MNHNY, CDR2 SVGAGI (reference sequence). The V end was cut by 8 bases, the J end by 3 bases, with 8 bases between. The CDR3 extends over 11 amino acids. The CDR3 sequence is CASWDGYEQYF. The CDR3 DNA follows: TGTGCCAGCTGGGACGGCTACGAGCAGTACTTC.

This clonotype showed up just a few times. The chain employs TRBV7-2 and TRBJ2-7; 11 bases map to TRBD1. CDR1 is SGHTA and CDR2 is FQGNSA in the germline V gene. This CDR3 has 15 amino acids. V dropped 6 bases and J dropped 3; count of bases not matched to a gene: 7. In nucleotides, the CDR3 is TGTGCCAGCAGACGGGACAGGGGGGTTAACTACGAGCAGTACTTC. Protein sequence: CASRRDRGVNYEQYF. The entire variable domain, with the rest obtained from reference TRBV7-2 and TRBJ2-7, is as follows: GAGVSQSPSNKVTEKGKDVELRCDPISGHTALYWYRQSLGQGLEFLIYFQGNSAPDKSGLPSDRFSAERTGGSVSTLTIQRTQQEDSAVYLCASRRDRGVNYEQYFGPGTRLTVT.

In this sample, this clonotype turned up a few times. The chain employs TRBV5-1 and TRBJ1-1; no clear D gene. The length of the CDR3 is 15 residues. V was trimmed by 0 bases and J by 3 bases, leaving 12 bases between them. Looked up from germline, CDR1 is SGHRS and CDR2 is YFSETQ. The CDR3 sequence is CASSLARATDTEAFF. CDR3 nucleotides: TGCGCCAGCAGCTTGGCCCGGGCGACGGACACTGAAGCTTTCTTT.

This clonotype was seen only a few times. The rearrangement uses TRBV20-1 and TRBJ2-3; TRBD1 might be the D (6 bases). CDR1 and CDR2 from the germline V gene are DFQATT and SNEGSKA (reference sequence). This CDR3 contains 14 residues. Trimming took 3 bases from V and 1 from J, leaving 11 bases between them. The CDR3 coding sequence is TGCAGTGCTAGCAGGGGATCCCGCACAGATACGCAGTATTTT. Translating it yields CSASRGSRTDTQYF.

The rearrangement uses TRBV20-1 and TRBJ2-7, with D possibly matching TRBD2 (5 bases). V lost 1 base to trimming and J lost 3 bases, with 13 bases between them. The CDR3 is made up of 14 amino acids. Germline V gene lookup returns CDR1 DFQATT and CDR2 SNEGSKA (reference sequence). Here the CDR3 reads CSARALDRDYEQYF. The CDR3 DNA reads as TGCAGTGCTAGAGCCCTAGACCGGGACTACGAGCAGTACTTC.

The genes are TRBV7-2 and TRBJ2-6; D remains ambiguous. This CDR3 is built from 14 residues. V lost 3 bases to trimming and J lost 0 bases, with 3 bases between them. Germline lookup yields CDR1 SGHTA and CDR2 FQGNSA. The CDR3 spells CASSFNSGANVLTF. The DNA for the CDR3 is TGTGCCAGCAGCTTCAACTCTGGGGCCAACGTCCTGACTTTC.

This clonotype has at least ten counts. This sequence joins TRBV5-1 and TRBJ2-3; the D gene is possibly TRBD2 (6 bases). CDR1 and CDR2 from the germline V gene are SGHRS and YFSETQ. The CDR3 has 13 amino acids. The V and J ends lost 4 bases and 4 bases respectively, with 10 bases between them. CDR3 DNA: TGCGCCAGCAGCCCGGGACTTCCAGATACGCAGTATTTT. Its translation is CASSPGLPDTQYF.

This clonotype was seen repeatedly, ten times or more. The V call is TRBV4-3, the J call TRBJ2-1, with 8 bases lining up with TRBD2. The CDR3 length is 15 residues. Germline loops: CDR1 LGHNA, CDR2 YSLEER. The junction had 11 bases not matched to a gene; V was cut back by 4 bases and J by 9 bases. Here the CDR3 DNA reads TGCGCCAGCAGCCTGAACATAGCTAGCGGGTTTGAGCAGTTCTTC. This translates into CASSLNIASGFEQFF.

This clonotype showed up many times. The chain joins TRBV7-2 to TRBJ2-5; TRBD1 matches at 7 bases. This CDR3 region has 14 residues. CDR1 and CDR2 (germline): SGHTA, FQGNSA. The ends lost 5 bases at V and 5 bases at J; junction bases unmatched: 8. The CDR3 DNA reads TGTGCCAGCAGCCTCGCCGGGACAGTCGAGACCCAGTACTTC. The encoded protein is CASSLAGTVETQYF.

This chain joins TRBV20-1 and TRBJ1-1; D perhaps matches TRBD1 (5 bases). From germline, CDR1 is DFQATT and CDR2 SNEGSKA (reference sequence). The germline V and J ends were trimmed by 3 bases and 3 bases, with 11 bases remaining between them. The CDR3 loop spans 13 amino acids. DNA for the CDR3: TGCAGTGCTAGTAGGTGGGGGGACACTGAAGCTTTCTTT. Translated, it gives CSASRWGDTEAFF.

The chain recombines TRBV10-3 with TRBJ2-6; D remains unclear. This CDR3 region has 11 residues. Germline V lookup: CDR1 ENHRY, CDR2 SYGVKD. The V end was cut by 7 bases, the J end by 10 bases, with 8 bases between. CDR3 in amino acids: CAITQTNVLTF. In DNA form, the CDR3 reads TGTGCCATCACCCAGACAAACGTCCTGACTTTC.

This chain connects TRBV5-1 to TRBJ1-3; tentative D call: TRBD1 (5 bases). The ends were cut back, 3 bases at V and 1 base at J, with 11 bases in the middle. The CDR3 is 15 amino acids. The germline CDR1 and CDR2 sequences are SGHRS and YFSETQ. CDR3 bases: TGCGCCAGCAGCTACGGACATATGTCTGGAAACACCATATATTTT. As protein: CASSYGHMSGNTIYF.

This clonotype was seen many times. The V gene is TRBV29-1, the J gene TRBJ2-5; D might be TRBD1 (6 bases). This CDR3 contains 14 residues. V shed 0 bases and J shed 5 bases, with 13 bases lying between them. The V gene's germline CDR1 is SQVTM and CDR2 ANQGSEA. CDR3 amino acids: CSVEDTGSEETQYF. CDR3 DNA sequence: TGCAGCGTTGAAGATACAGGGTCGGAGGAGACCCAGTACTTC.

The gene calls are TRBV20-1 and TRBJ2-3, with 13 bases matching TRBD2. Trimming removed 4 bases from V and 2 bases from J; junction bases left unmatched: 9. The germline V gene has CDR1 DFQATT and CDR2 SNEGSKA (reference sequence). This CDR3 region has 17 residues. CDR3 loop: CSATTSGRVASTDTQYF. The CDR3 DNA reads as TGCAGTGCTACCACTAGCGGGAGGGTAGCGTCCACAGATACGCAGTATTTT.

In nucleotides, the CDR3 is TGCGCCAGCAGCCAAGATTGGACTAGCGGGAGGAGGCAGTACTTC. Translating gives CASSQDWTSGRRQYF. The chain employs TRBV4-1 and TRBJ2-7; 14 bases map to TRBD2. Germline V gene data show CDR1 as MGHRA and CDR2 as YSYEKL. With 0 bases clipped from V and 9 bases from J, the junction kept 4 bases outside the gene matches. This CDR3 comprises 15 residues.